The present T cell receptor beta chain was sequenced within a study of shared clonotypes between healthy human individuals. CDR3 size: 15 residues. V trimming: 2 bases; J trimming: 4 bases; junction bases outside the gene matches: 1. Germline-derived CDR1 and CDR2 are SEHNR and FQNEAQ (reference sequence). The assay was immunoSEQ multiplex PCR, and TCRdb's table has in-frame clones only and misses some. The repertoire includes 2 million to 2.5 million clones, about 90% of them detected once, and 0.37% sits in the top ten. A word on this clone: Other DNA sequences of this sample code for an identical CDR3.

The rearrangement links TRBV7-9 to TRBJ2-2; TRBD1 matches 10 bases. This TCR was recovered from a man between 18 and 35 years old in good health. Some clones in this sample may be carry-over from other donors' samples. Sequenced: naive CD4+ T cells from PBMCs. The subset here: CD45RA+ positively selected. The CDR3 reads CASSLRQGATGELFF. DNA for the CDR3: TGTGCCAGCAGCTTAAGACAGGGGGCCACCGGGGAGCTGTTTTTT. The full variable domain, with the rest looked up from reference TRBV7-9 and TRBJ2-2, is DTGVSQNPRHKITKRGQNVTFRCDPISEHNRLYWYRQTLGQGPEFLTYFQNEAQLEKSRLLSDRFSAERPKGSFSTLEIQRTEQGDSAMYLCASSLRQGATGELFFGEGSRLTVL.